These 7 T cell receptor beta chains originate from one sample sequenced in a study of blood T cell repertoires in COVID-19. Profiled with immunoSEQ multiplex PCR; TCRdb holds only in-frame clones, not every one. The sample shows over 120,000 clones, about 87% of them seen only once. The sequencing sample was made of peripheral blood. These receptors all stem from a man aged 45-60 years who had recovered from COVID-19.

The chain combines TRBV12-3 or TRBV12-4 with TRBJ1-3; the D is unclear. The V end lost 3 bases, the J end lost 2 bases, and 5 bases lay between the germline ends. The CDR3 has 13 residues. The CDR3 spells CASSLTTGNTIYF. The DNA of the CDR3 is TGTGCCAGCAGTTTGACAACTGGAAACACCATATATTTT.

The chain carries TRBV5-6 and TRBJ2-1, with 12 positions matching TRBD1. The CDR3 totals 16 residues. Germline CDR1 and CDR2: SGHDT and YYEEEE. V was clipped by 1 base and J by 5 bases; unmatched bases: 4. CDR3 sequence reads: CASSLLGTGGHNEQFF. The CDR3 nucleotides are TGTGCCAGCAGCTTGCTGGGGACAGGGGGCCACAATGAGCAGTTCTTC.

This clone came up a few times. This sequence joins TRBV6-1 and TRBJ2-3; 13 nucleotides align to TRBD2. After removal of 4 bases from V and 3 bases from J, the junction contained 4 bases not matched to a gene. The CDR3 runs to 16 residues. CDR1 and CDR2 from the germline V gene are MNHNS and SASEGT. CDR3 sequence (DNA): TGTGCCAGCAGTGGATGGACTAGCGGGGGTACAGATACGCAGTATTTT. Protein sequence: CASSGWTSGGTDTQYF.

The chain is built from TRBV7-8 and TRBJ1-2; no reliable D call. The CDR3 has 13 amino acids. V was clipped by 3 bases and J by 2 bases, with 7 bases between them. Germline V gene sequence: CDR1 SGHVS, CDR2 FQNEAQ. CDR3 region: CASSFGTNYGYTF. CDR3 bases: TGTGCCAGCAGCTTTGGCACGAACTATGGCTACACCTTC.

J is TRBJ1-1 and V is TRBV7-2; D is undetermined. Looked up from germline, CDR1 is SGHTA and CDR2 is FQGNSA. V was shortened by 7 bases and J by 1 base, with 28 bases between the two germline ends. The CDR3 has 19 residues. CDR3 in DNA: TGTGCCAGCACCCCCCTCCATGTTACAGCCTTGAAAAAGAACACTGAAGCTTTCTTT. Translation: CASTPLHVTALKKNTEAFF. Variable domain in full (rest from reference TRBV7-2 and TRBJ1-1): GAGVSQSPSNKVTEKGKDVELRCDPISGHTALYWYRQSLGQGLEFLIYFQGNSAPDKSGLPSDRFSAERTGGSVSTLTIQRTQQEDSAVYLCASTPLHVTALKKNTEAFFGQGTRLTVV.

CDR3 nucleotides: TGTGCCAGCAGCCTTGGACTAGCGGGGGCTGAGACCCAGTACTTC. Protein product: CASSLGLAGAETQYF. This chain connects TRBV7-9 to TRBJ2-5; 13 nucleotides line up with TRBD2. The CDR3 has 15 residues. Looked up from germline, CDR1 is SEHNR and CDR2 is FQNEAQ (reference sequence). J was trimmed by 5 bases and V by 5 bases; bases with no gene match: 5.

The genes are TRBV27 and TRBJ1-6; D is unresolved. The CDR3 spans 14 residues. Trimming took off 4 bases at V and 10 bases at J, with 14 bases between the two ends. CDR1 MNHEY and CDR2 SMNVEV come from the germline V gene (reference sequence). In DNA form, the CDR3 reads TGTGCCAGCAGTTCGATCGAGACTAGGTCACCCCTCCACTTT. This codes for CASSSIETRSPLHF.